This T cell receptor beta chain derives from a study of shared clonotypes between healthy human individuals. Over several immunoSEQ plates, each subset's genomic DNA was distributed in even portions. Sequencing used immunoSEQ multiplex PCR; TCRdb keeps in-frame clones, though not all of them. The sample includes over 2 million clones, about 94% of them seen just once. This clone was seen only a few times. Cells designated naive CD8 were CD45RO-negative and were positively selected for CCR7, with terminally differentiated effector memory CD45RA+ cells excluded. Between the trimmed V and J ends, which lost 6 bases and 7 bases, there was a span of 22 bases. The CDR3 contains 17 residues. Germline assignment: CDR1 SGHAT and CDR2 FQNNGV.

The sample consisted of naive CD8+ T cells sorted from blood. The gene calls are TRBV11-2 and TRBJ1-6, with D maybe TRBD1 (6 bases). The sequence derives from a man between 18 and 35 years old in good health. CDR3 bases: TGTGCCAGCAGACCAGACAGGTCCTGGGTAGGGAATTCACCCCTCCACTTT. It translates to CASRPDRSWVGNSPLHF.